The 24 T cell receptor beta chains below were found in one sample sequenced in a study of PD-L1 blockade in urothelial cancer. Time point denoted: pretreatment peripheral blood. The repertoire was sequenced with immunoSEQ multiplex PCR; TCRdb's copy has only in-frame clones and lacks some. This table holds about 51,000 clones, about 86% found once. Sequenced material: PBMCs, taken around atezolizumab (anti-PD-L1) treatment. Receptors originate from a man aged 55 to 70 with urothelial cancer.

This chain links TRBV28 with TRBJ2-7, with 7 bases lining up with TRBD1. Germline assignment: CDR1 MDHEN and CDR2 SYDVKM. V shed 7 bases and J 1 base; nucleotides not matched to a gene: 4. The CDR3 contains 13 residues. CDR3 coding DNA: TGTGCCAGCACTCGGGACAGATCCTACGAGCAGTACTTC. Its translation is CASTRDRSYEQYF.

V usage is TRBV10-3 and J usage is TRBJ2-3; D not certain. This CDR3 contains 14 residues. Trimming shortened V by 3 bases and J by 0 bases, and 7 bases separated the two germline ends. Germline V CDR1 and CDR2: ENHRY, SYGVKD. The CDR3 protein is CAISDETSTDTQYF. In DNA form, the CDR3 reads TGTGCCATCAGTGACGAGACTAGCACAGATACGCAGTATTTT.

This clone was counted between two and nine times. The CDR3 spells CASSIRGYEQYF. CDR3 coding DNA: TGTGCCAGTAGTATTAGGGGTTACGAGCAGTACTTC. The chain joins TRBV19 to TRBJ2-7, with D possibly matching TRBD1 (5 bases). In germline, CDR1 is LNHDA, CDR2 SQIVND (reference sequence). Trimming took 3 bases from V and 4 from J, leaving 7 bases between them. This CDR3 comprises 12 residues. The full variable domain, rest sourced from reference TRBV19 and TRBJ2-7, is DGGITQSPKYLFRKEGQNVTLSCEQNLNHDAMYWYRQDPGQGLRLIYYSQIVNDFQKGDIAEGYSVSREKKESFPLTVTSAQKNPTAFYLCASSIRGYEQYFGPGTRLTVT.

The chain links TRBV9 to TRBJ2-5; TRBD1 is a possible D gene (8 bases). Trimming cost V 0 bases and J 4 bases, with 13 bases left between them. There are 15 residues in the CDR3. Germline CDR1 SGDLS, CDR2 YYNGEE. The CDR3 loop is CASSVAGGGRETQYF. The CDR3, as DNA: TGTGCCAGCAGCGTAGCAGGGGGCGGGAGAGAGACCCAGTACTTC.

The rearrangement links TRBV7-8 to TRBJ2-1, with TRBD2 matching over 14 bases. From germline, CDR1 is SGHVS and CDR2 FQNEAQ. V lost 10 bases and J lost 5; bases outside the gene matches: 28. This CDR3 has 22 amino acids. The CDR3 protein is CATSPLAAGESPGLAGDNEQFF. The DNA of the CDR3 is TGTGCCACCTCTCCGCTTGCGGCAGGAGAATCGCCGGGACTAGCGGGAGACAATGAGCAGTTCTTC. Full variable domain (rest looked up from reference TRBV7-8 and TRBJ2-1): GAGVSQSPRYKVAKRGQDVALRCDPISGHVSLFWYQQALGQGPEFLTYFQNEAQLDKSGLPSDRFFAERPEGSVSTLKIQRTQQEDSAVYLCATSPLAAGESPGLAGDNEQFFGPGTRLTVL.

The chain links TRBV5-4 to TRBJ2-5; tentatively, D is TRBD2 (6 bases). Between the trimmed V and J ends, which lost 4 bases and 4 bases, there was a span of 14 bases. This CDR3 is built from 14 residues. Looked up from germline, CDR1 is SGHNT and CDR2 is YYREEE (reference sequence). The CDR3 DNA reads TGTGCCAGCAGCCGCCTGGAGGGGTCAGAGACCCAGTACTTC. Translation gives CASSRLEGSETQYF. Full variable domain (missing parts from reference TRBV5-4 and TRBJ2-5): ETGVTQSPTHLIKTRGQQVTLRCSSQSGHNTVSWYQQALGQGPQFIFQYYREEENGRGNFPPRFSGLQFPNYSSELNVNALELDDSALYLCASSRLEGSETQYFGPGTRLLVL.

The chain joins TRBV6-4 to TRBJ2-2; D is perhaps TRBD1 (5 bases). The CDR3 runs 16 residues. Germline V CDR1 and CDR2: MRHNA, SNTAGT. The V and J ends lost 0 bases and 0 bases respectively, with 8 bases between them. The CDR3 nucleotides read TGTGCCAGCAGTGACTCAGGGGCAGCGAACACCGGGGAGCTGTTTTTT. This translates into CASSDSGAANTGELFF.

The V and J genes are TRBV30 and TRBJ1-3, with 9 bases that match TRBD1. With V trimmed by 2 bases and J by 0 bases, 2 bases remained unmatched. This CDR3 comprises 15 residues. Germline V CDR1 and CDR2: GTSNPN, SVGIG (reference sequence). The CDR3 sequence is CAWSPGQGSGNTIYF. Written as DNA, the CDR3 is TGTGCCTGGAGTCCGGGACAGGGCTCTGGAAACACCATATATTTT.

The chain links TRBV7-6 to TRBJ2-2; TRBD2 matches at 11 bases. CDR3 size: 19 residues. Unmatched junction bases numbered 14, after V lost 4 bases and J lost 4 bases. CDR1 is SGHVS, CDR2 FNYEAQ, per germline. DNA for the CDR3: TGTGCCAGCAGCTCCCTACAACTAGCGGGAGTTCAACGCACCGGGGAGCTGTTTTTT. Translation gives CASSSLQLAGVQRTGELFF.

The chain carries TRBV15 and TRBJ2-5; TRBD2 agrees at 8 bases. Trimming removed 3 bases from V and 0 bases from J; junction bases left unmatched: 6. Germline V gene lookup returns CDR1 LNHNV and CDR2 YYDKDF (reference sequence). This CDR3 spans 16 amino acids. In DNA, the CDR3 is TGTGCCACCAGCAGCGGGGTAGCGGGGAACCAAGAGACCCAGTACTTC. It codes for CATSSGVAGNQETQYF.

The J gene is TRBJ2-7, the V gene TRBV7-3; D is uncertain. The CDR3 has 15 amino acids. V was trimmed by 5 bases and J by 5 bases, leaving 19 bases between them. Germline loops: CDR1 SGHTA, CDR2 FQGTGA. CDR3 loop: CASSPHSFTINEQYF. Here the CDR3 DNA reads TGTGCCAGCAGCCCCCATAGCTTTACGATCAACGAGCAGTACTTC.

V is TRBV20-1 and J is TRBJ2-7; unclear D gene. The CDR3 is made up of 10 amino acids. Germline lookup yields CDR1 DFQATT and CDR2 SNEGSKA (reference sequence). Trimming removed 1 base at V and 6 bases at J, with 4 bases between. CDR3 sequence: CSARAGEQYF. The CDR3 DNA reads TGCAGTGCTAGAGCGGGCGAGCAGTACTTC.

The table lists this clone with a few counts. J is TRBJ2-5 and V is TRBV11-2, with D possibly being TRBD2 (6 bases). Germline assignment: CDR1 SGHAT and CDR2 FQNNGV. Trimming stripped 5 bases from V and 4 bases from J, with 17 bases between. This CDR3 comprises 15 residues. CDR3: CASSPSRGRRETQYF. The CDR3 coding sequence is TGTGCCAGCAGCCCAAGTCGGGGGAGGAGAGAGACCCAGTACTTC.

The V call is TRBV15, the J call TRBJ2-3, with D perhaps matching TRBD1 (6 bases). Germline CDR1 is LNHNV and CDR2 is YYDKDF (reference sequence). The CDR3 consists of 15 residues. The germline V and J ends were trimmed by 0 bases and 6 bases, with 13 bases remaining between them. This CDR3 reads CATSRDGDKRDTQYF. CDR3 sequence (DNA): TGTGCCACCAGCAGAGATGGGGACAAACGGGATACGCAGTATTTT.

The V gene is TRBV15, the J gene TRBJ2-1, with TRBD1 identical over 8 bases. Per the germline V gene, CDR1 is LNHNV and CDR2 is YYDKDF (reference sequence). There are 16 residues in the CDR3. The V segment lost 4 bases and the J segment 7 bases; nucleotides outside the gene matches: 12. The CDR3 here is CATSKKTGVGVNEQFF. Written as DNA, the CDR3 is TGTGCCACCAGCAAGAAGACAGGGGTTGGTGTGAATGAGCAGTTCTTC. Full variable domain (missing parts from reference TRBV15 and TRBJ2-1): DAMVIQNPRYQVTQFGKPVTLSCSQTLNHNVMYWYQQKSSQAPKLLFHYYDKDFNNEADTPDNFQSRRPNTSFCFLDIRSPGLGDTAMYLCATSKKTGVGVNEQFFGPGTRLTVL.

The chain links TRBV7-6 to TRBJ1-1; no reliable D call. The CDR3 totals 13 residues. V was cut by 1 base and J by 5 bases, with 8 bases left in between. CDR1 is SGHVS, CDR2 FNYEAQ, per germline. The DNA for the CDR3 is TGTGCCAGCAGCTTAGACCAGCGAACTGAAGCTTTCTTT. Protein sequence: CASSLDQRTEAFF.

CDR3 residues: CASSPEGQRRLHF. CDR3 DNA: TGCGCCAGCAGCCCCGAAGGACAGAGACGCCTCCACTTT. The chain combines TRBV4-1 with TRBJ1-6; a weak D match, TRBD1 (6 bases). V was clipped by 4 bases and J by 15 bases, with 16 bases between them. Germline-derived CDR1 and CDR2 are MGHRA and YSYEKL. CDR3 length: 13 residues.

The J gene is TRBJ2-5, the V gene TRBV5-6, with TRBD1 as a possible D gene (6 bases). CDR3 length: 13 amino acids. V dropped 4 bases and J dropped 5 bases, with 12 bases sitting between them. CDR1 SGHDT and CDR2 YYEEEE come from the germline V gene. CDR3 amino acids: CASSRGQSETQYF. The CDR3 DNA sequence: TGTGCCAGCAGCCGCGGACAGAGCGAGACCCAGTACTTC.

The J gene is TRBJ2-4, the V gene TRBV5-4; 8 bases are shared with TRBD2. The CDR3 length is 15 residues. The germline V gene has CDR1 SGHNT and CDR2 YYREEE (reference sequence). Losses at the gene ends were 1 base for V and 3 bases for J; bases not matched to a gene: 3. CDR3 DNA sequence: TGTGCCAGCAGCTTGATTAGCGGGGACAAAAACATTCAGTACTTC. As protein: CASSLISGDKNIQYF.

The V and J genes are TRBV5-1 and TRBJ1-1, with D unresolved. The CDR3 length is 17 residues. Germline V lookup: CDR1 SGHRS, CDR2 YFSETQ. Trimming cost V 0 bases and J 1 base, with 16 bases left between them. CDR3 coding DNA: TGCGCCAGCAGCTTGGGGTTACTGGGAGCCTCGAACACTGAAGCTTTCTTT. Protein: CASSLGLLGASNTEAFF.

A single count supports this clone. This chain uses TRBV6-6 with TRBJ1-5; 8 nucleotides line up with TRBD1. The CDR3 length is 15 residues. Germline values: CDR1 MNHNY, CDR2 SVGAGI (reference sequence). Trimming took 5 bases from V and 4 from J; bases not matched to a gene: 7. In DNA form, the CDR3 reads TGTGCCAGCAGTCACCGGGACAGGAATAATCAGCCCCAGCATTTT. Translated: CASSHRDRNNQPQHF.

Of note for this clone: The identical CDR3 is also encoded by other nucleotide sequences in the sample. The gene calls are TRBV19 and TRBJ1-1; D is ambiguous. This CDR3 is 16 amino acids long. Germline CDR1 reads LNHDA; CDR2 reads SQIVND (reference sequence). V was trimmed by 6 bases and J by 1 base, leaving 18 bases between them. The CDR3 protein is CASSSLRTGWNTEAFF. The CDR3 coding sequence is TGTGCCAGTAGCTCTTTGCGTACGGGATGGAACACTGAAGCTTTCTTT. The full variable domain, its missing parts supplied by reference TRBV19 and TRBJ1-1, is DGGITQSPKYLFRKEGQNVTLSCEQNLNHDAMYWYRQDPGQGLRLIYYSQIVNDFQKGDIAEGYSVSREKKESFPLTVTSAQKNPTAFYLCASSSLRTGWNTEAFFGQGTRLTVV.

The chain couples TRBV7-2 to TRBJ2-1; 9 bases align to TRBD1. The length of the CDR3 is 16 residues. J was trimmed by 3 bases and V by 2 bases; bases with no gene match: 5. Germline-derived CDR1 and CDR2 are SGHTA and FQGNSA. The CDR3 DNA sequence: TGTGCCAGCAGCTTACGGGCGGGACAGGGCTACAATGAGCAGTTCTTC. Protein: CASSLRAGQGYNEQFF.

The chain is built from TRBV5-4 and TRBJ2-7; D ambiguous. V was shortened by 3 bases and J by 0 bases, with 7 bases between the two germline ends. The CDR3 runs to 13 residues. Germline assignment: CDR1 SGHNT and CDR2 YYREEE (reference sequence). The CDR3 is CASSSGLSYEQYF. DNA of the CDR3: TGTGCCAGCAGCTCCGGTCTCTCCTACGAGCAGTACTTC.